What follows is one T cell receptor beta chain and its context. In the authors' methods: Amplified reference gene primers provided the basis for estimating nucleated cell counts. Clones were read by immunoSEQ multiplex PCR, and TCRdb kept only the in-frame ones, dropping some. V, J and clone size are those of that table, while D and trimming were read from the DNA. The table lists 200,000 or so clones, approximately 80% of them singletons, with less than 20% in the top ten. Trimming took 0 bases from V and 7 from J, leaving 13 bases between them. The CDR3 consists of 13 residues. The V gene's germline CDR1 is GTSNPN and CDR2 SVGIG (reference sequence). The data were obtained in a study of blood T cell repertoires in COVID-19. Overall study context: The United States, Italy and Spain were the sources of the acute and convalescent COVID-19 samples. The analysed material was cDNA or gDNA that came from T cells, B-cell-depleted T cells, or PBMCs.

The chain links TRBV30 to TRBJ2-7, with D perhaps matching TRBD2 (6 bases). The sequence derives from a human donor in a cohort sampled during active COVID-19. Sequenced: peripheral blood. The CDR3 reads CAWSVGGLGEQYF. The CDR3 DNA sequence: TGTGCCTGGAGTGTAGGAGGGTTGGGGGAGCAGTACTTC.